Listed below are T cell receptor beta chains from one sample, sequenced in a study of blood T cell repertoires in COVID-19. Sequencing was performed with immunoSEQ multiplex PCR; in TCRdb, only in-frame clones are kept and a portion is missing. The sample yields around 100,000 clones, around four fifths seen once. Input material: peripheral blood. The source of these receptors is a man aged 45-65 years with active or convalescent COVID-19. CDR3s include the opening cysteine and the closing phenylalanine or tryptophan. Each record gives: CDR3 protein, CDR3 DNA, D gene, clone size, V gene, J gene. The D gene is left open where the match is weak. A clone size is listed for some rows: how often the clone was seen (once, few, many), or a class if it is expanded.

CASSANEQFF	TGTGCCAGCAGTGCGAATGAGCAGTTCTTC	-	-	TRBV7-9	TRBJ2-1
CASSHSPGVPNLQPQHF	TGTGCCAGCAGCCATTCTCCAGGCGTACCGAATTTACAGCCCCAGCATTTT	-	-	TRBV3-1/TRBV3-2	TRBJ1-5
CASSLQGGPTNTQYF	TGTGCCAGCAGCTTACAGGGAGGACCGACTAATACGCAGTATTTT	-	once	TRBV11-2	TRBJ2-3
CASSLGQVNSPLHF	TGTGCCAGCAGCCTGGGACAGGTTAATTCACCCCTCCACTTT	TRBD1	-	TRBV3-1/TRBV3-2	TRBJ1-6
CATSDRRTSAVNEQFF	TGTGCCACCAGTGATCGCCGGACTAGCGCGGTCAATGAGCAGTTCTTC	TRBD2	-	TRBV24-1	TRBJ2-1
CASSSEVNSPLHF	TGTGCCAGCAGTAGTGAGGTTAATTCACCCCTCCACTTT	-	-	TRBV27	TRBJ1-6
CASSLVLAYEQFF	TGTGCCAGCAGCTTAGTACTAGCGTATGAGCAGTTCTTC	TRBD2	once	TRBV7-2	TRBJ2-1
CASSFVTMSYNSPLHF	TGTGCCAGCAGTTTTGTGACAATGTCCTATAATTCACCCCTCCACTTT	-	-	TRBV28	TRBJ1-6
CSVVGSPNEKLFF	TGCAGCGTTGTCGGGTCCCCGAATGAAAAACTGTTTTTT	-	-	TRBV29-1	TRBJ1-4
CASSSDSSNQPQHF	TGTGCCAGCAGTTCGGACAGCTCCAATCAGCCCCAGCATTTT	-	-	TRBV28	TRBJ1-5
CASRTGVDEQFF	TGTGCCAGCCGGACAGGTGTGGATGAGCAGTTCTTC	TRBD1	-	TRBV6-5	TRBJ2-1
CASSSPAGLRLDTQYF	TGTGCCAGCAGCTCACCCGCCGGGTTGAGGTTGGATACGCAGTATTTT	-	-	TRBV11-3	TRBJ2-3
CASSTSGLAGERPDTQYF	TGTGCCAGTAGTACCTCGGGACTAGCGGGCGAAAGGCCAGATACGCAGTATTTT	TRBD2	once	TRBV19	TRBJ2-3
CAWTGTSGRGSLYNEQFF	TGTGCCTGGACCGGGACTAGCGGGAGGGGGTCCCTTTACAATGAGCAGTTCTTC	TRBD2	-	TRBV30	TRBJ2-1
CSVEFPRYNEQFF	TGCAGCGTTGAATTTCCGAGGTACAATGAGCAGTTCTTC	-	-	TRBV29-1	TRBJ2-1
CASSFRTGHHEQFF	TGTGCCAGCAGCTTTAGGACAGGGCATCATGAGCAGTTCTTC	TRBD1	-	TRBV6-2/TRBV6-3	TRBJ2-1
CATQRDLQSNTEAFF	TGTGCCACCCAGCGGGACTTACAGTCGAACACTGAAGCTTTCTTT	-	-	TRBV2	TRBJ1-1
CASSGEGRGSEQYF	TGTGCCAGCAGTGGGGAGGGAAGGGGGAGCGAGCAGTACTTC	-	-	TRBV2	TRBJ2-7
CASSFGDNTEAFF	TGCGCCAGCAGCTTCGGGGATAACACTGAAGCTTTCTTT	-	-	TRBV5-4	TRBJ1-1
CATSDPGRADGNEQFF	TGTGCCACCAGTGATCCCGGGAGGGCCGACGGCAATGAGCAGTTCTTC	TRBD2	-	TRBV24-1	TRBJ2-1
CASGPGTSGRGSTGELFF	TGTGCTAGTGGTCCAGGGACTAGCGGGAGAGGGAGCACCGGGGAGCTGTTTTTT	TRBD2	-	TRBV12-5	TRBJ2-2
CASSNRNRNYGYTF	TGTGCCAGCAGCAACCGGAACAGGAACTATGGCTACACCTTC	-	-	TRBV21-1	TRBJ1-2
CAIAQGADEQYF	TGTGCCATCGCACAGGGGGCAGACGAGCAGTACTTC	TRBD1	few	TRBV12-3/TRBV12-4	TRBJ2-7
CASSTGQGRPEAFF	TGCGCCAGCAGCACCGGACAGGGAAGGCCTGAAGCTTTCTTT	TRBD1	-	TRBV5-1	TRBJ1-1
CASSPPQGTGGRALHF	TGTGCCAGCTCACCACCGCAAGGGACGGGGGGTCGGGCCCTCCACTTT	-	once	TRBV18	TRBJ1-6
CASSPGRRFSYEQYF	TGTGCCAGCAGCCCGGGGAGGAGATTTAGTTACGAGCAGTACTTC	-	-	TRBV7-8	TRBJ2-7
CASSEGGRDMDTQYF	TGTGCCAGCTCTGAGGGAGGCAGGGATATGGATACGCAGTATTTT	-	once	TRBV6-5	TRBJ2-3
CASSSGTSGRSPRSYNEQFF	TGTGCCAGCAGCTCCGGGACTAGCGGGAGATCGCCCCGCTCCTACAATGAGCAGTTCTTC	TRBD2	-	TRBV9	TRBJ2-1
CASEASGYEQYF	TGTGCCAGCGAGGCTAGCGGATACGAGCAGTACTTC	TRBD2	once	TRBV3-1/TRBV3-2	TRBJ2-7
CASSFSTGDEQYF	TGTGCCAGCAGCTTCTCAACAGGGGACGAGCAGTACTTC	TRBD1	-	TRBV7-9	TRBJ2-7
CASKMTSALMGETQYF	TGTGCCAGCAAGATGACTAGCGCTTTGATGGGAGAGACCCAGTACTTC	TRBD2	few	TRBV2	TRBJ2-5
CASSYSTSGNTGELFF	TGTGCCAGCAGTTATTCGACTAGCGGGAACACCGGGGAGCTGTTTTTT	TRBD2	-	TRBV6-5	TRBJ2-2